This T cell receptor beta chain came from a study of Graves' ophthalmopathy and Graves' hyperthyroidism. Whole-study context: At initial diagnosis, peripheral blood was obtained, and this preceded any treatment.

Cases classed as stable hyperthyroidism had no ophthalmopathy within 18 months of follow-up. Enrolled hyperthyroidism patients had a new diagnosis, a duration under 2 months, and an age of 18 to 65. PBMCs were obtained from roughly 9.4 ml of fresh peripheral blood. The study amplified TCR beta CDR3 regions using RNA transcripts. Second-round multiplex PCR came after first-round RT-PCR with HTBI primers. TCRdb reanalysed the multiplex PCR reads using MiXCR and keeps one entry per CDR3 protein. In the table there are hundreds of thousands of distinct CDR3 sequences, under 25% of which are singletons. V lost 3 bases and J lost 0, with 9 bases in between. Germline lookup yields CDR1 MGHDK and CDR2 SYGVNS. The CDR3 is made up of 15 amino acids. In its sample, this clonotype was seen many times.

V gene TRBV25-1 combines with J gene TRBJ2-4; no reliable D call. The TCR was taken from a woman under 30 with stable Graves' hyperthyroidism. The specimen was peripheral blood. The CDR3 region is CASSDGLIAKNIQYF. The CDR3 DNA reads TGTGCCAGCAGTGATGGGCTTATAGCCAAAAACATTCAGTACTTC.